A selection of T cell receptor beta chains follows, all from one sample in a study of cytomegalovirus exposure and HLA in healthy donors. Produced via immunoSEQ multiplex PCR; TCRdb's table is partial and in-frame only. The data contain under 100,000 clones, approximately 80% of them singletons. Sequencing was carried out using PBMCs. The receptors here all came from a human donor in good health. Both conserved end residues are part of each CDR3.

J	V	CDR3
TRBJ1-4	TRBV12-5	CASAGGQMNEKLFF
TRBJ2-7	TRBV4-1	CASSHIGRGDYEQYF
-	TRBV5-1	CASRLAGQGNEQYF
TRBJ2-5	TRBV9	CASSSRGGEAQYF
TRBJ1-2	TRBV6-5	CASGGQANYGYTF
TRBJ2-5	TRBV13	CASSLAGGPETQYF
TRBJ1-1	TRBV7-9	CASRGQGTEAFF
TRBJ2-5	TRBV5-6	CASSLGGEETQYF
TRBJ1-2	TRBV5-1	CASSLGDRGGYGYTF
TRBJ1-1	TRBV7-8	CASSARRENTEAFF
TRBJ2-5	TRBV7-7	CASSSSRGLKETQYF
TRBJ2-7	TRBV9	CASSVEGTGGYEQYF
TRBJ2-5	TRBV18	CASSPQGLGETQYF